This paragraph covers one T cell receptor beta chain sequence. Its matching antigen is unknown. Germline CDR1 and CDR2: SGHRS and YFSETQ. The CDR3 has 16 amino acids. V was pared by 0 bases and J by 6 bases, with 7 bases of the junction left unmatched. This specimen belongs to a study of early T cells in non-severe SARS-CoV-2 infection. Background on the study: Bulk RNA taken from unsorted whole blood was sequenced, leaving chains unpaired.

MiXCR was run by TCRdb on the 5' RACE reads, yielding one entry per CDR3 protein. The sample has about 83,000 distinct CDR3 sequences; over 12% are singletons. Points from the study as a whole: VDJdb matching favored anti-spike CD8 responses, missing private and CD4 specificities.

V usage is TRBV5-1 and J usage is TRBJ2-2, with 8 nucleotides matching TRBD1. The receptor was derived from an adult who was a healthcare worker with PCR-confirmed SARS-CoV-2 infection or an uninfected control (not recorded which). Sequenced: whole blood. The DNA of the CDR3 is TGCGCCAGCAGCTTGGCCGGGACAGGTTTATCCGGGGAGCTGTTTTTT. This encodes CASSLAGTGLSGELFF.